A single sample is the source of the 7 T cell receptor beta chains below, sequenced in a study of T cells in Graves' hyperthyroidism and ophthalmopathy. RNA transcripts yielded amplified TCR beta CDR3 regions. The TCR CDR3 first-round RT-PCR relied on the HTBI primer set. TCRdb processed the multiplex PCR reads anew with MiXCR; each CDR3 protein has one entry. The sample consists of about 680,000 distinct CDR3 sequences, about a third of them appearing once. The sequenced sample consisted of blood. These receptors originate from a woman between 35 and 50 years old with Graves' hyperthyroidism.

This clonotype was observed a few times. The chain joins TRBV20-1 to TRBJ2-5; D call uncertain. Per germline, CDR1 DFQATT and CDR2 SNEGSKA (reference sequence). The length of the CDR3 is 12 residues. The V gene lost 4 bases and the J gene lost 1 base, with 7 bases spanning the gap. CDR3 bases: TGCAGTGCTAACGATTTCCAAGAGACCCAGTACTTC. Its translation: CSANDFQETQYF.

This clonotype was seen repeatedly, ten times or more. The gene calls are TRBV7-3 and TRBJ1-1; D ambiguous. The V gene's germline CDR1 is SGHTA and CDR2 FQGTGA. This CDR3 contains 13 residues. V shed 5 bases and J shed 0 bases, with 7 bases lying between them. Written as DNA, the CDR3 is TGTGCCAGCAGCCCCTCCTTGAACACTGAAGCTTTCTTT. Its translation is CASSPSLNTEAFF.

This chain links TRBV20-1 with TRBJ2-7; 10 positions agree with TRBD2. The CDR3 has 14 residues. CDR1 DFQATT and CDR2 SNEGSKA come from the germline V gene (reference sequence). J was trimmed by 3 bases and V by 0 bases; bases with no gene match: 2. The CDR3: CSAREPSGSYEQYF. CDR3 nucleotides: TGCAGTGCTAGAGAGCCTAGCGGGAGCTACGAGCAGTACTTC.

This clonotype was counted a few times. This chain joins TRBV5-1 and TRBJ1-3, with D unresolved. V was shortened by 4 bases and J by 2 bases, with 13 bases between the two germline ends. Germline V gives CDR1 SGHRS, CDR2 YFSETQ. There are 15 residues in the CDR3. The CDR3 reads CASSEDLGTGNTIYF. The CDR3, as DNA: TGCGCCAGCAGCGAGGACTTAGGGACTGGAAACACCATATATTTT.

The table lists this clonotype with many counts. The chain recombines TRBV4-3 with TRBJ2-7; a possible D gene is TRBD1 (6 bases). V lost 4 bases to trimming and J lost 4 bases, with 14 bases between them. The CDR3 length is 14 residues. The V gene's germline CDR1 is LGHNA and CDR2 YSLEER. The CDR3 loop is CASSREGGTYEQYF. The CDR3 DNA sequence: TGCGCCAGCAGCCGAGAAGGGGGAACTTACGAGCAGTACTTC.

This clonotype has more than one count but fewer than ten. The gene calls are TRBV10-2 and TRBJ1-1; tentatively, D is TRBD1 (5 bases). This CDR3 spans 15 amino acids. Trimming stripped 6 bases from V and 3 bases from J, with 17 bases between. CDR1 is WSHSY, CDR2 SAAADI, per germline. The CDR3 here is CASRTPGTGDTEAFF. CDR3 nucleotides: TGCGCCAGCAGGACCCCCGGGACTGGGGACACTGAAGCTTTCTTT.

This chain links TRBV7-3 with TRBJ1-6; TRBD1 matches at 7 bases. The CDR3 extends over 15 amino acids. V shed 4 bases and J 4 bases; nucleotides not matched to a gene: 4. The germline gives CDR1 SGHTA, CDR2 FQGTGA. DNA of the CDR3: TGTGCCAGCAGCTCTGCGGGACAGTATAATTCACCCCTCCACTTT. Protein product: CASSSAGQYNSPLHF.